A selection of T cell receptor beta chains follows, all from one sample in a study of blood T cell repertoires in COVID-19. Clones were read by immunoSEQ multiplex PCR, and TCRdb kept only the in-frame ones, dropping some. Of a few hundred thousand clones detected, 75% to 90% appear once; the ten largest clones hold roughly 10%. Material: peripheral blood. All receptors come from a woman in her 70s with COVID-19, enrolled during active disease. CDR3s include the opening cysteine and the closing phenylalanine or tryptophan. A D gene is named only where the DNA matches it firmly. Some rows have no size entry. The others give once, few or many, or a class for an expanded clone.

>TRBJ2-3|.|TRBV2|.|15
CASSEQKNPTDTQYF
TGTGCCAGCAGTGAACAGAAGAACCCCACAGATACGCAGTATTTT
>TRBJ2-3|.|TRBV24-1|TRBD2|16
CATSDFGTSDTDTQYF
TGTGCCACCAGTGATTTTGGGACTAGCGACACAGATACGCAGTATTTT
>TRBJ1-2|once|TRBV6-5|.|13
CASSYSGGDGYTF
TGTGCCAGCAGTTACTCTGGGGGGGATGGCTACACCTTC
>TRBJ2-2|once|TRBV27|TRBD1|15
CASSLGTGWTGELFF
TGTGCCAGCAGCCTCGGGACAGGGTGGACCGGGGAGCTGTTTTTT
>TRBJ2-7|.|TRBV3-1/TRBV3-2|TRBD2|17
CASSQSGLAGVGYEQYF
TGTGCCAGCAGCCAATCGGGACTAGCGGGAGTAGGCTACGAGCAGTACTTC
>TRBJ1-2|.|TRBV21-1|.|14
CASSNYKGGYGYTF
TGTGCCAGCAGCAATTACAAAGGGGGCTATGGCTACACCTTC
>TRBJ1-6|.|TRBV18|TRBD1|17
CASSPETGQGAHSPLHF
TGTGCCAGCTCACCCGAAACGGGACAGGGGGCCCATTCACCCCTCCACTTT
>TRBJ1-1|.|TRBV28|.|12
CASSLFSGRAFF
TGTGCCAGCAGTTTATTTTCGGGGAGAGCTTTCTTT
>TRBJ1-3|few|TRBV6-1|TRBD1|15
CASSEMDRVGNTIYF
TGTGCCAGCAGTGAAATGGACAGGGTGGGAAACACCATATATTTT
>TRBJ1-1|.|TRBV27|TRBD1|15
CASSPSQGALTEAFF
TGTGCCAGCAGTCCTTCTCAGGGGGCTCTCACTGAAGCTTTCTTT
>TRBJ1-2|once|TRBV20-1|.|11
CSDRVDYGYTF
TGCAGTGACAGGGTCGACTATGGCTACACCTTC
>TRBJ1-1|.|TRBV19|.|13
CASSKTVNTEAFF
TGTGCCAGTAGTAAGACAGTTAACACTGAAGCTTTCTTT
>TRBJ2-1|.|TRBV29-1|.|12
CSASTGSNEQFF
TGCAGCGCATCTACAGGGAGCAATGAGCAGTTCTTC
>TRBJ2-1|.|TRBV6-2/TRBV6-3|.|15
CASSSDRSSYNEQFF
TGTGCCAGCAGTTCTGACCGGAGCTCCTACAATGAGCAGTTCTTC
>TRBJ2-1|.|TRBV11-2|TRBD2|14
CASRRGLADNEQFF
TGTGCCAGCAGACGGGGACTAGCGGACAATGAGCAGTTCTTC
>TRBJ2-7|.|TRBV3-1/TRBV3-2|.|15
CASSQGFGIIYEQYF
TGTGCCAGCAGCCAAGGTTTCGGGATTATCTACGAGCAGTACTTC
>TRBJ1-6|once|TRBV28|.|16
CASSFYRRLYNSPLHF
TGTGCCAGCAGTTTTTATCGGAGGCTATATAATTCACCCCTCCACTTT
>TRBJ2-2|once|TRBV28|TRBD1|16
CASSYTGTANTGELFF
TGTGCCAGCAGTTACACCGGGACAGCGAACACCGGGGAGCTGTTTTTT
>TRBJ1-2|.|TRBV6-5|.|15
CASSYGGGSNYGYTF
TGTGCCAGCAGTTACGGAGGCGGCTCTAACTATGGCTACACCTTC
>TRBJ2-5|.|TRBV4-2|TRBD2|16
CASSQSGTSGQETQYF
TGTGCCAGCAGCCAAAGCGGGACTAGCGGACAAGAGACCCAGTACTTC
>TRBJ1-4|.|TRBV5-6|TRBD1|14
CASSPGTDYKKLFF
TGTGCCAGCAGCCCCGGGACAGACTATAAAAAACTGTTTTTT
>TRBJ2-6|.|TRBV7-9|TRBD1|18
CASSFQGTGGAGANVLTF
TGTGCCAGCAGCTTTCAGGGGACAGGGGGCGCTGGGGCCAACGTCCTGACTTTC
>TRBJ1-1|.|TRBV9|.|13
CASAPGQNTEAFF
TGTGCCAGCGCACCTGGACAGAACACTGAAGCTTTCTTT
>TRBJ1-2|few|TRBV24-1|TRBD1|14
CATSDGDSNYGYTF
TGTGCCACCAGTGATGGGGACAGTAACTATGGCTACACCTTC
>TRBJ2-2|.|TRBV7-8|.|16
CASRLAPDPYTGELFF
TGTGCCAGCAGGCTAGCGCCCGACCCGTACACCGGGGAGCTGTTTTTT
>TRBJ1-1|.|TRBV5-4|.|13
CASSQQNRAEAFF
TGTGCCAGCAGTCAACAAAACAGGGCTGAAGCTTTCTTT
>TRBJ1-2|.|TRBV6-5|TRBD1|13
CASSLGQGNGYTF
TGTGCCAGCAGTCTCGGACAGGGGAATGGCTACACCTTC
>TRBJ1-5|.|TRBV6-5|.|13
CASKQGFNQPQHF
TGTGCCAGCAAACAGGGCTTCAATCAGCCCCAGCATTTT
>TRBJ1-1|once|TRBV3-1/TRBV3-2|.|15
CASSPWDNRGTEAFF
TGTGCCAGCAGCCCGTGGGACAACCGGGGCACTGAAGCTTTCTTT
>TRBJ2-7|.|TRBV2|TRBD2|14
CASSEREVRYEQYF
TGTGCCAGCAGTGAGCGGGAGGTGCGGTACGAGCAGTACTTC
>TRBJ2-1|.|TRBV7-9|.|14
CASSLGLDLGEQFF
TGTGCCAGCAGCTTAGGACTAGACCTCGGTGAGCAGTTCTTC
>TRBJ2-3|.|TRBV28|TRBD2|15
CASSKIAGGADTQYF
TGTGCCAGCAGTAAAATAGCGGGAGGAGCAGATACGCAGTATTTT
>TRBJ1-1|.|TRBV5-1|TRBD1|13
CASSGTGQTEAFF
TGCGCCAGCAGCGGGACAGGGCAGACTGAAGCTTTCTTT